This TCR beta chain appears in the sequencing data of a study of blood T cell repertoires in COVID-19. About the study: Sample material is recorded as cDNA or gDNA derived from T cells, B-cell-depleted T cells, or PBMCs.

The assay was immunoSEQ multiplex PCR, and TCRdb's table has in-frame clones only and misses some. The sample includes about 130,000 clones, roughly four fifths of them seen just once. Between the trimmed V and J ends, which lost 7 bases and 0 bases, there was a span of 7 bases. The length of the CDR3 is 13 residues. Germline values: CDR1 LNHDA, CDR2 SQIVND (reference sequence). All enrollees were roughly 18 to 89 years old and from some 24 US areas. Donors of Cohort 3 who recovered were those that had two negative PCRs, clearance, or symptom resolution. The V call is TRBV19, the J call TRBJ2-1; D perhaps matches TRBD2 (6 bases). The source is a man younger than 40 who had recovered from COVID-19. Sequences were obtained from PBMCs or T cells enriched from blood (not recorded which). CDR3 sequence: CASTDYSYNEQFF. CDR3 bases: TGTGCCAGTACGGACTACTCCTACAATGAGCAGTTCTTC.